A selection of T cell receptor beta chains follows, all from one sample in a study of T cell repertoires in aging, cancer and after chemotherapy. TCRdb independently ran MiXCR on the multiplex PCR reads; one entry per CDR3 protein. The sample lists about 2,200 distinct CDR3 sequences; 36% were seen once. The sequencing sample was made of blood. The receptors here all came from a human donor with a solid tumor. CDR3s include the opening cysteine and the closing phenylalanine or tryptophan. The order of the fields is V gene, J gene, clone size, D gene, CDR3 protein, CDR3 DNA. The D gene is left open where the match is weak. Clone size is not always given. Where it is, it says once, few, many or a class for expanded clones.

TRBV5-4	TRBJ1-2	few	TRBD1	CASSSDRGSYGYTF	TGTGCCAGCAGCTCCGACAGGGGCTCCTATGGCTACACCTTC
TRBV6-5	TRBJ1-1	few	-	CASARGGARAEAFF	TGTGCCAGCGCACGAGGGGGGGCGCGGGCCGAAGCTTTCTTT
TRBV5-6	TRBJ2-3	few	TRBD2	CASSLGAGGPTDTQYF	TGTGCCAGCAGCTTGGGGGCGGGAGGGCCGACAGATACGCAGTATTTT
TRBV27	TRBJ1-3	-	-	CASSEYPEVSGNTIYF	TGTGCCAGCAGTGAATACCCTGAGGTTTCTGGAAACACCATATATTTT
TRBV24-1	TRBJ2-2	-	TRBD1	CATSDYGTGDTGELFF	TGTGCCACCAGTGATTACGGGACAGGGGACACCGGGGAGCTGTTTTTT
TRBV12-3/TRBV12-4	TRBJ2-3	few	-	CASSSPMLDTQYF	TGTGCCAGCAGTTCCCCGATGTTGGATACGCAGTATTTT
TRBV6-2/TRBV6-3	TRBJ1-5	-	-	CASSYPHQPQHF	TGTGCCAGCAGTTACCCTCATCAGCCCCAGCATTTT
TRBV12-3/TRBV12-4	TRBJ2-3	-	TRBD2	CASSSLAGGGTDTQYF	TGTGCCAGCAGTTCACTAGCGGGGGGCGGGACAGATACGCAGTATTTT
TRBV11-2	TRBJ2-7	few	TRBD1	CASGQGFDEQYF	TGTGCCAGTGGACAGGGTTTCGACGAGCAGTACTTC
TRBV5-6	TRBJ2-1	-	TRBD2	CASSLGTSGSLNEQFF	TGTGCCAGCAGCTTGGGGACTAGCGGGAGTTTGAATGAGCAGTTCTTC
TRBV12-3/TRBV12-4	TRBJ1-5	-	-	CASSGGLHSNQPQHF	TGTGCCAGCAGTGGGGGACTCCATAGCAATCAGCCCCAGCATTTT
TRBV24-1	TRBJ2-6	-	-	CATSGRGSGANVLTF	TGTGCCACCAGTGGGAGGGGCTCTGGGGCCAACGTCCTGACTTTC
TRBV7-9	TRBJ2-2	-	-	CASSLDWGTGELFF	TGTGCCAGCAGCTTAGACTGGGGGACCGGGGAGCTGTTTTTT
TRBV6-1	TRBJ2-3	-	-	CASSQRGGGVGIDTQYF	TGTGCCAGCAGCCAACGCGGCGGCGGGGTAGGAATAGATACGCAGTATTTT
TRBV6-1	TRBJ2-7	-	TRBD1	CASSEMVGQGRHEQYF	TGTGCCAGCAGTGAAATGGTGGGACAGGGGCGGCACGAGCAGTACTTC
TRBV30	TRBJ1-2	few	TRBD1	CAWGRQGLGYGYTF	TGTGCCTGGGGGAGACAGGGATTGGGGTATGGCTACACCTTC
TRBV14	TRBJ2-2	-	-	CASSQDGLPTGELFF	TGTGCCAGCAGCCAAGATGGCCTTCCCACCGGGGAGCTGTTTTTT
TRBV13	TRBJ2-5	-	TRBD1	CASSLVTGIETQYF	TGTGCCAGCAGCTTAGTGACAGGGATAGAGACCCAGTACTTC
TRBV7-9	TRBJ2-5	once	TRBD2	CASSPGGPRETQYF	TGTGCCAGCAGCCCGGGGGGTCCGCGAGAGACCCAGTACTTC
TRBV28	TRBJ1-2	-	TRBD1	CASSGTGGNGYTF	TGTGCCAGCAGTGGGACAGGGGGAAATGGCTACACCTTC
TRBV12-3/TRBV12-4	TRBJ1-2	few	TRBD1	CASSPGRGGNGYTF	TGTGCCAGCAGCCCAGGGAGAGGGGGCAATGGCTACACCTTC
TRBV5-1	TRBJ1-1	-	TRBD1	CASSLVGTGGTEAFF	TGCGCCAGCAGCTTGGTGGGGACAGGGGGAACTGAAGCTTTCTTT
TRBV19	TRBJ1-1	-	-	CASSIAQTNTEAFF	TGTGCCAGTAGTATCGCACAGACAAACACTGAAGCTTTCTTT
TRBV7-2	TRBJ2-1	-	TRBD2	CASSSGLAGWNKQFF	TGTGCCAGCAGCTCGGGACTAGCGGGGTGGAATAAGCAGTTCTTC
TRBV5-4	TRBJ1-6	-	-	CASSPGGRTDSPLHF	TGTGCCAGCAGCCCCGGGGGGCGCACGGATTCACCCCTCCACTTT
TRBV30	TRBJ2-5	large	-	CAWSPISGETQYF	TGTGCCTGGAGTCCTATCTCAGGGGAGACCCAGTACTTC
TRBV5-6	TRBJ2-1	once	TRBD2	CASSSSGGGSYNEQFF	TGTGCCAGCAGCTCCAGCGGGGGAGGCTCCTACAATGAGCAGTTCTTC
TRBV5-6	TRBJ2-3	large	-	CASSLGYSQYF	TGTGCCAGCAGCTTGGGGTATTCGCAGTATTTT
TRBV7-2	TRBJ1-1	-	-	CASSWTTNTEAFF	TGTGCCAGCAGTTGGACAACGAACACTGAAGCTTTCTTT
TRBV5-5	TRBJ1-5	-	-	CASSFGGPRQPQHF	TGTGCCAGCAGCTTTGGAGGGCCCCGTCAGCCCCAGCATTTT
TRBV6-5	TRBJ2-5	large	-	CASSYLRGPQETQYF	TGTGCCAGCAGTTACTTACGGGGGCCGCAAGAGACCCAGTACTTC
TRBV14	TRBJ2-1	once	TRBD2	CASSRSSGGAEGEQFF	TGTGCCAGCAGCCGATCTAGCGGGGGGGCCGAGGGTGAGCAGTTCTTT
TRBV30	TRBJ1-2	-	TRBD1	CAWDRQGLGYGYTF	TGTGCCTGGGATCGACAGGGATTGGGGTATGGCTACACCTTC
TRBV6-6	TRBJ1-3	-	-	CASSYSSPAAGNTIYF	TGTGCCAGCAGTTACTCGAGCCCGGCAGCTGGAAACACCATATATTTT
TRBV20-1	TRBJ2-6	-	-	CSAARTITGANVLTF	TGCAGTGCTGCAAGGACTATAACTGGGGCCAACGTCCTGACTTTC
TRBV6-1	TRBJ2-3	large	TRBD2	CASSSGLARGDTQYF	TGTGCCAGCAGTTCGGGACTAGCGAGAGGAGATACGCAGTATTTT
TRBV6-2/TRBV6-3	TRBJ2-2	few	-	CASSAPGRDTGELFF	TGTGCCAGCAGCGCCCCGGGGCGGGACACCGGGGAGCTGTTTTTT
TRBV6-2/TRBV6-3	TRBJ2-2	-	-	CASSYRAVTGELFF	TGTGCCAGCAGTTATAGGGCCGTCACCGGGGAGCTGTTTTTT
TRBV6-5	TRBJ1-2	few	TRBD1	CASSPPGQFYGYTF	TGTGCCAGCAGTCCTCCGGGACAGTTCTATGGCTACACCTTC
TRBV5-7	TRBJ1-2	-	-	CASSLDHYGYTF	TGTGCCAGCAGCTTGGATCACTATGGCTACACCTTC
TRBV6-2/TRBV6-3	TRBJ2-2	few	TRBD2	CASRASGNTGELFF	TGTGCCAGCCGAGCTAGCGGTAACACCGGGGAGCTGTTTTTT
TRBV5-4	TRBJ1-6	-	-	CASSSDEGNSPLHF	TGTGCCAGCAGCTCTGATGAGGGCAATTCACCCCTCCACTTT
TRBV29-1	TRBJ1-1	medium-sized	TRBD1	CSVGQGRSMNTEAFF	TGCAGCGTGGGACAGGGGCGATCAATGAACACTGAAGCTTTCTTT
TRBV6-4	TRBJ2-2	once	TRBD1	CASSEQGAGELFF	TGTGCCAGCTCGGAACAGGGGGCCGGGGAGCTGTTTTTT
TRBV19	TRBJ1-1	large	-	CASTKGSEAFF	TGTGCCAGTACTAAGGGGTCTGAAGCTTTCTTT
TRBV10-3	TRBJ2-7	-	-	CAISASGANEQYF	TGTGCCATCAGTGCCTCAGGTGCGAACGAGCAGTACTTC
TRBV6-1	TRBJ2-5	-	-	CASTLEFWQQETQYF	TGTGCCAGCACGCTAGAATTCTGGCAGCAAGAGACCCAGTACTTC